This T cell receptor (beta chain) was recovered during a study of response to subunit inactivated influenza vaccine. Findings and caveats of the study: A suggestion made by the authors is that each seasonal influenza vaccination recruits few new T cells.

TCRdb reanalysed the RT-PCR reads using MiXCR and keeps one entry per CDR3 protein. The sample includes around 580,000 distinct CDR3 sequences, about 15% of them seen just once. Germline V lookup: CDR1 DFQATT, CDR2 SNEGSKA (reference sequence). CDR3 size: 14 residues. In the case of this clonotype: Antigen unknown.

The material sequenced was PBMCs from blood, taken 11 to 12 days after vaccination. This sequence originates from a man aged 50 to 59 who received an inactivated influenza vaccine. The chain combines TRBV20-1 with TRBJ2-3, with 9 bases lining up with TRBD2. CDR3 sequence: CSLPLAGVTDTQYF. The CDR3 nucleotides are TGCAGCCTACCCTTAGCGGGGGTGACAGATACGCAGTATTTT.